These 5 T cell receptor beta chains came from one sample sequenced in a study of vaccination and CD4 T cells after COVID-19. Cultured CD4+ T-cell DNA underwent Oncomine TCR Beta short-read sequencing. TCRdb reprocessed the PCR reads with MiXCR, giving one entry per CDR3 protein. The sample consists of about 7,600 distinct CDR3 sequences, about 20% of them appearing once. These receptors' targets are unknown. Treatment indicated: 10-day PBMC culture with coronavirus spike peptide pools or control peptides (ViraFEST assay). The sample consisted of CD4+ T cells from blood, cultured in vitro, taken after SARS-CoV-2 vaccination. These receptors all stem from a human donor who had recovered from COVID-19.

In its sample, this clonotype was seen a few times. The CDR3 sequence: CSARARLGSGNTIYF. The CDR3, as DNA: TGCAGTGCTAGAGCCAGGCTGGGCTCTGGAAACACCATATATTTT. The chain uses TRBV20-1 and TRBJ1-3; no firm D call. Germline V CDR1 and CDR2: DFQATT, SNEGSKA (reference sequence). There are 15 residues in the CDR3. Deletions cut 1 base from V and 0 bases from J, with 10 bases between.

This clonotype has more than one count but fewer than ten. The V call is TRBV29-1, the J call TRBJ2-3; 9 nucleotides match TRBD1. CDR3 size: 13 residues. Germline assignment: CDR1 SQVTM and CDR2 ANQGSEA. Losses at the gene ends were 7 bases for V and 6 bases for J; bases not matched to a gene: 8. The CDR3 sequence is CSGGTGNLDTQYF. For the CDR3, the DNA is TGCAGCGGTGGGACAGGGAATCTGGATACGCAGTATTTT.

Relative to its sample, this clonotype is medium-sized (0.01 to 0.1%). The gene calls are TRBV20-1 and TRBJ1-5; TRBD1 matches 9 bases. This CDR3 spans 15 amino acids. V shed 3 bases, J shed 1 base, and the junction held 4 bases outside the gene matches. CDR1 and CDR2 from the germline V gene are DFQATT and SNEGSKA (reference sequence). CDR3 sequence: CSARRTGDSNQPQHF. The CDR3 nucleotides read TGCAGTGCTAGGCGGACAGGGGACAGCAATCAGCCCCAGCATTTT.

The chain couples TRBV11-3 to TRBJ2-6; maybe TRBD1 (5 bases). Per the germline V gene, CDR1 is SGHNT and CDR2 is YENEEA. The ends were cut back, 2 bases at V and 2 bases at J, with 7 bases in the middle. This CDR3 is 15 amino acids long. The DNA of the CDR3 is TGTGCCAGCAGCTTACCAGGGACTGGGGCCAACGTCCTGACTTTC. Amino acids: CASSLPGTGANVLTF.

V is TRBV20-1 and J is TRBJ2-2; TRBD2 aligns across 8 bases. V gave up 5 bases and J gave up 7 bases; unmatched junction bases: 15. CDR1 DFQATT and CDR2 SNEGSKA come from the germline V gene (reference sequence). The CDR3 length is 16 residues. The CDR3 DNA reads as TGCAGTGCTGGTAGGGGACTGGCGGGAGGAGTCGGGGAGCTGTTTTTT. This sequence encodes CSAGRGLAGGVGELFF.